This T cell receptor (beta chain) was sequenced in a study of cytomegalovirus exposure and HLA in healthy donors. Study as a whole: There were some 410 genotyped donors. Of these, roughly 84% fell in the genetic ancestry cluster associated with self-reported Caucasian donors.

A remark on this clone: Antigen unknown.

PCR was performed using 60 Vbeta and 13 Jbeta primers. Sequencing used immunoSEQ multiplex PCR; TCRdb keeps in-frame clones, though not all of them. This table has 150,000 to 200,000 clones, about four fifths appearing once. Healthy bone marrow donors made up the cohort. J gave up 8 bases and V 3 bases, and 11 bases lay outside the gene matches. CDR1 and CDR2 (germline): MNHEY, SVGAGI. This CDR3 spans 15 amino acids. Study results and limitations: Generally TCR sequences proved uncommon, though certain public TCRs appeared in numerous donors. Near-uniform donor sequencing depth was presumed by presence/absence analyses.

The chain recombines TRBV6-5 with TRBJ1-2, with 8 positions matching TRBD1. The sequence was collected from a woman younger than 45 in good health and CMV-seropositive. The sequencing sample was made of PBMCs. CDR3 coding DNA: TGTGCCAGCAGTTATTCCTTGACAGGGGAGAACGGCTACACCTTC. It codes for CASSYSLTGENGYTF.